This T cell receptor beta chain was profiled in a study of Ad26.COV2.S vaccination and SARS-CoV-2 variants. Trimming took off 3 bases at V and 0 bases at J, with 12 bases between the two ends. Germline V gene lookup returns CDR1 LNHDA and CDR2 SQIVND (reference sequence). The CDR3 contains 16 residues. Treatment in this sample: 15 to 20 received Ad26.COV2.S at low or high dose, single or two shots; several received placebo; per-sample allocation not given. Sampling happened 63 days after the first vaccine or placebo injection. Built on an Ad26 vector, the vaccine expressed Wuhan-strain SARS-CoV-2 spike. Here immunoSEQ multiplex PCR was the method, and the copy in TCRdb shows in-frame clones only, minus some. The sample lists under 550,000 clones, roughly 88% occurring once.

The receptor's source is a person between 18 and 65 years old who received the Ad26.COV2.S COVID-19 vaccine or a placebo. Here the sequenced sample was peripheral blood, taken in a trial of Ad26.COV2.S vaccine versus placebo. V and J are TRBV19 and TRBJ1-5; D not certain. CDR3 sequence reads: CASSMLAGPSNQPQHF. CDR3 DNA sequence: TGTGCCAGTAGTATGCTGGCAGGCCCTAGCAATCAGCCCCAGCATTTT.